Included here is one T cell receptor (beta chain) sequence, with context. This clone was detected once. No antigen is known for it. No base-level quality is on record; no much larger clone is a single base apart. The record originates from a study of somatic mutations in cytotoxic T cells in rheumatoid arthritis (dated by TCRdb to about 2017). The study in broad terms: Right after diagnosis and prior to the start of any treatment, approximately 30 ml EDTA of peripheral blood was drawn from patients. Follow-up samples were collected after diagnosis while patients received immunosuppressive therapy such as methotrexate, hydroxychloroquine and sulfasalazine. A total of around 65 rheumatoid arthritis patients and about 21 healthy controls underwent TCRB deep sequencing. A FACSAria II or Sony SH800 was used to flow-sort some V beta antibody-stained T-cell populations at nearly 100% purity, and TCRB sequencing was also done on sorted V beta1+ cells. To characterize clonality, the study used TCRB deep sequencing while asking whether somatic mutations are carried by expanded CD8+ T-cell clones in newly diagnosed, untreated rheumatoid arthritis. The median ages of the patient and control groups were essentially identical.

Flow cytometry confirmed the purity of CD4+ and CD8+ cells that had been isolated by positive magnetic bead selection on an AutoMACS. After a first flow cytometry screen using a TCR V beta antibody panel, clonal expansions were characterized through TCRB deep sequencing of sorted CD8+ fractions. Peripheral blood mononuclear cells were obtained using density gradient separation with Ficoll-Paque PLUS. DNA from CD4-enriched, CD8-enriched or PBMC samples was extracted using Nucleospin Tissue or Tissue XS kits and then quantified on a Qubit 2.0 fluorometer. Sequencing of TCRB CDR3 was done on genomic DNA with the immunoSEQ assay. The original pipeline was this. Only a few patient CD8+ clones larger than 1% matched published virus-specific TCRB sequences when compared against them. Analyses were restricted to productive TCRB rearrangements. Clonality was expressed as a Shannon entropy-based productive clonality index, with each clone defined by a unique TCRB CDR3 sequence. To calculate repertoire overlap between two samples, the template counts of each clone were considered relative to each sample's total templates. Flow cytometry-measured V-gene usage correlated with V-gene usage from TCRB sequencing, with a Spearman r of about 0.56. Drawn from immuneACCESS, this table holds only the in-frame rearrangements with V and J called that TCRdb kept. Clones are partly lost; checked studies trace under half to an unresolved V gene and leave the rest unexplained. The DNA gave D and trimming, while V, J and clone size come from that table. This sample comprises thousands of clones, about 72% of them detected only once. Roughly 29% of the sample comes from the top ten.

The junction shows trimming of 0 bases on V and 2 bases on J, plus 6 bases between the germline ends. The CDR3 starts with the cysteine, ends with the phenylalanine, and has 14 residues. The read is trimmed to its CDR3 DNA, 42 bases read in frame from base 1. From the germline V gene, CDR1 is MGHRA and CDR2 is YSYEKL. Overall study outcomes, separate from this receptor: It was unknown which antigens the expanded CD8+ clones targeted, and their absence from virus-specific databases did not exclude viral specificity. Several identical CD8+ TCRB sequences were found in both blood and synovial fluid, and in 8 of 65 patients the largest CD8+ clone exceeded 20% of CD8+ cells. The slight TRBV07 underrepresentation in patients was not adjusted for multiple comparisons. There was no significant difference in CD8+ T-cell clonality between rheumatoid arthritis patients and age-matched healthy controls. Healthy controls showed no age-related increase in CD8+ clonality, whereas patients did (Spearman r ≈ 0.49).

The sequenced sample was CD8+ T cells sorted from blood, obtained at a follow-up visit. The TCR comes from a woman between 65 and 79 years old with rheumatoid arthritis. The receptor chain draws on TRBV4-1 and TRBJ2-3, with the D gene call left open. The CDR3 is CASSQEIATDTQYF. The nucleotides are TGCGCCAGCAGCCAAGAGATAGCCACAGATACGCAGTATTTT.